The present TCR beta chain was sequenced within a study of blood T cell repertoires in COVID-19. Whole-study context: Both acute and convalescent COVID-19 samples were obtained from the United States, Italy and Spain. Nucleic acid was either cDNA or gDNA, and it came from T cells, B-cell-depleted T cells, or PBMCs.

Authors' methods: From reference gene primer amplification, estimates of nucleated cell counts were derived. Produced via immunoSEQ multiplex PCR; TCRdb's table is partial and in-frame only. That table furnishes V, J and clone size, whereas the DNA furnished D and trimming. This table has approximately 230,000 clones, 80% to 90% appearing once. The origin of this receptor is a middle-aged man who had recovered from COVID-19. The sequenced sample was PBMCs or T cells enriched from blood (not recorded which).

The chain's CDR3 is CASSSGWTSGGRDEQFF. Written as DNA, the CDR3 is TGCGCCAGCAGCTCTGGGTGGACTAGCGGGGGAAGGGATGAGCAGTTCTTC. This sequence joins TRBV5-1 and TRBJ2-1; TRBD2 matches 13 bases. This CDR3 is built from 17 residues. Germline values: CDR1 SGHRS, CDR2 YFSETQ. The J segment lost 8 bases and the V segment lost 3 bases, leaving 11 bases of the junction unmatched.